This T cell receptor (beta chain) was retrieved from a study of CD8 T cells in Susac syndrome. Background on the study: The sequenced Susac syndrome patients included five or six who had clinically active disease and roughly eight who were in remission. Patients with Susac syndrome were therapy-naive, taking corticosteroids, with some also receiving intravenous immunoglobulin, or taking intravenous immunoglobulin alone at the time their blood was drawn. General study results and limits: In Susac syndrome, CD4+ T cell repertoires lacked any clonal expansion.

Reverse transcription of 0.5 to 1 ug RNA used random hexamers. TCRdb re-derived calls from the immunoSEQ multiplex PCR reads in MiXCR, one entry per CDR3 protein. This table has just under 95,000 distinct CDR3 sequences, just under 95% appearing once. A note on this clonotype: Its antigen remains unknown.

Trimming cost V 6 bases and J 4 bases; bases outside gene matches: 9. This CDR3 is built from 15 residues. Negative isolation yielded CD4+ and CD8+ T cells, and FACS enriched TEMRA cells. The rearrangement joins TRBV12-3 or TRBV12-4 to TRBJ1-3, with 7 bases that match TRBD1. The TCR sequence derives from a human donor with Susac syndrome. The sequenced sample was CD4+ T cells from PBMCs. The CDR3 DNA follows: TGTGCCAGCAGGTCACAGGGGCACGCGGGAAACACCATATATTTT. It encodes CASRSQGHAGNTIYF.